The clone carrying this T cell receptor (beta chain) was seen a few times. Source study methods: Amplification of reference gene primers was used by the study to estimate nucleated cell counts. Method: immunoSEQ multiplex PCR; TCRdb's copy keeps in-frame clones and lacks some. That table supplies the V and J calls and clone size; D and trimming were determined from the DNA. The sample shows 490,000 or so clones, 80% to 90% of them seen only once. Per germline, CDR1 DFQATT and CDR2 SNEGSKA (reference sequence). Trimming took off 6 bases at V and 4 bases at J, with 7 bases between the two ends. The CDR3 is made up of 11 amino acids. These data belong to a study of blood T cell repertoires in COVID-19.

The TCR originated in a woman in her sixties or seventies who had recovered from COVID-19. The sequenced material came from PBMCs or T cells enriched from blood (not recorded which). The chain links TRBV20-1 to TRBJ1-3; D gene uncertain. The CDR3 loop is CSATVGNTIYF. CDR3 sequence (DNA): TGCAGTGCAACAGTCGGAAACACCATATATTTT.